Each of the 7 T cell receptor beta chains below was sequenced from the same sample in a study of OX40 agonist ivuxolimab in advanced cancers. Libraries were constructed by the immunoSEQ multiplex PCR assay. Not all clones reach the TCRdb copy of this immuneACCESS table, which keeps in-frame sequences only. Checked studies attribute under half of the gap to unresolved V genes and leave the rest unexplained. Present in this sample are fewer than 90,000 clones, approximately 83% of which were seen just once. In total, the top ten clones hold less than 4% of the sample. This material consisted of CD4+ or CD8+ T cells sorted from blood, taken in a trial of the OX40 agonist ivuxolimab. These receptors originate from an adult with an advanced solid tumor such as melanoma, head and neck, liver or kidney cancer.

The rearrangement joins TRBV27 to TRBJ2-7; 7 bases are a match to TRBD1. CDR1 MNHEY and CDR2 SMNVEV come from the germline V gene (reference sequence). The CDR3 extends over 13 amino acids. V dropped 5 bases and J dropped 2; count of bases not matched to a gene: 3. The CDR3 here is CASSDREPYEQYF. CDR3 in DNA: TGTGCCAGCAGTGACAGGGAGCCCTACGAGCAGTACTTC.

The chain is built from TRBV6-1 and TRBJ2-3; tentative D call: TRBD1 (5 bases). Germline V gives CDR1 MNHNS, CDR2 SASEGT. The CDR3 sequence is 15 residues long. Trimming took off 6 bases at V and 4 bases at J, with 17 bases between the two ends. CDR3 residues: CASSAQGRVSDTQYF. The CDR3 nucleotides read TGTGCCAGCAGCGCTCAGGGTAGAGTTTCAGATACGCAGTATTTT.

The V gene is TRBV27, the J gene TRBJ1-1, with D tentatively TRBD1 (6 bases). Trimming stripped 2 bases from V and 3 bases from J, with 19 bases between. The CDR3 is made up of 17 amino acids. Germline loops: CDR1 MNHEY, CDR2 SMNVEV (reference sequence). CDR3 DNA: TGTGCCAGCAGTTTAAGGTCTACAGGGAACTCTTACACTGAAGCTTTCTTT. It translates to CASSLRSTGNSYTEAFF.

This clone has just one count. V and J are TRBV11-1 and TRBJ1-5; tentatively, D is TRBD1 (5 bases). Germline loops: CDR1 SGHAT, CDR2 FQDESV (reference sequence). The CDR3 is made up of 14 amino acids. Trimming removed 6 bases at V and 0 bases at J, with 9 bases between. The CDR3 spells CASSTGDSNQPQHF. As DNA, the CDR3 is TGTGCCAGCAGTACAGGCGATAGCAATCAGCCCCAGCATTTT.

The V gene is TRBV9, the J gene TRBJ2-7; weak D call: TRBD1 (6 bases). From germline, CDR1 is SGDLS and CDR2 YYNGEE. V was pared by 2 bases and J by 3 bases, with 15 bases between. The CDR3 is made up of 15 amino acids. Written as DNA, the CDR3 is TGTGCCAGCAGCGTGGAACCGGGACACAACTACGAGCAGTACTTC. This gives the protein CASSVEPGHNYEQYF.

The V call is TRBV13, the J call TRBJ2-3, with TRBD2 matching over 11 bases. Losses at the gene ends were 5 bases for V and 6 bases for J; bases not matched to a gene: 10. There are 16 residues in the CDR3. CDR1 is PRHDT and CDR2 is FYEKMQ in the germline V gene (reference sequence). CDR3 sequence (DNA): TGTGCCAGCAGCGGCGCCCCTCTAGCGGGGGGTGATACGCAGTATTTT. Amino acids: CASSGAPLAGGDTQYF.

The chain links TRBV14 to TRBJ2-3, with TRBD2 identical over 13 bases. Germline V lookup: CDR1 SGHDN, CDR2 FVKESK. V shed 4 bases and J 5 bases; nucleotides not matched to a gene: 9. The CDR3 runs 17 residues. This chain's CDR3 is CASSPRGLAGALDTQYF. The CDR3 nucleotides are TGTGCCAGCAGCCCCCGAGGACTAGCGGGGGCCTTAGATACGCAGTATTTT.